This TCR beta chain was captured by sequencing in a study of blood T cell repertoires in COVID-19. The assay was immunoSEQ multiplex PCR, and TCRdb's table has in-frame clones only and misses some. The repertoire includes 50,000 to 75,000 clones, roughly 78% of them detected once, and 3.5% sits in the top ten. The CDR3 spans 13 residues. CDR1 and CDR2 from the germline V gene are MNHEY and SMNVEV (reference sequence). The V gene lost 3 bases and the J gene lost 0 bases, with 6 bases spanning the gap. This sequence was found in a man between 60 and 70 years old with acute or convalescent COVID-19. Sequencing used peripheral blood. The V and J genes are TRBV27 and TRBJ2-7; no definite D call. CDR3 in DNA: TGTGCCAGCAGTTTCAGTAACTCCTACGAGCAGTACTTC. Protein sequence: CASSFSNSYEQYF.